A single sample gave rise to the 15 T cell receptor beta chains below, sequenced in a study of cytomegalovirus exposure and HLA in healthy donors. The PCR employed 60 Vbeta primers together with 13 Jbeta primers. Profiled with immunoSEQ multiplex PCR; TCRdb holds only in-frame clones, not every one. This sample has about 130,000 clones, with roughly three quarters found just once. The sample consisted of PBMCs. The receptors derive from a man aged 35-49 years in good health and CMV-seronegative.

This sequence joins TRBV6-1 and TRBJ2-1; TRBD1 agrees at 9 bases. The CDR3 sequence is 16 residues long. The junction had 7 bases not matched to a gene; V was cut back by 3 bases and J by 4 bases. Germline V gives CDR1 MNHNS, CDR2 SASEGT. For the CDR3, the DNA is TGTGCCAGCAGTGACATACCGGGACAGGGTTACAATGAGCAGTTCTTC. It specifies CASSDIPGQGYNEQFF.

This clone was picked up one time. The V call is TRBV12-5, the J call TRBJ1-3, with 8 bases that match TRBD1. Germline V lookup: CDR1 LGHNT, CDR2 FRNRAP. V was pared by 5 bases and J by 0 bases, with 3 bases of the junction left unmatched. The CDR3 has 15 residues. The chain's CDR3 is CASGPGQGSGNTIYF. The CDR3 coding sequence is TGTGCTAGTGGTCCAGGACAGGGCTCTGGAAACACCATATATTTT.

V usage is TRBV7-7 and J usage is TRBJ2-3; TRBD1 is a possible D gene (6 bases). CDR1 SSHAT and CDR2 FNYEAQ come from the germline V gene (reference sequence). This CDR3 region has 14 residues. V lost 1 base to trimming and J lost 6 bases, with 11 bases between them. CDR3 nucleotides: TGTGCCAGCAGCTTAGAACAGCAGGGGGATACGCAGTATTTT. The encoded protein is CASSLEQQGDTQYF.

The CDR3 nucleotides are TGTGCCAGCAGACCGACGGAACAGGGGGCTTACGAGCAGTACTTC. Its translation is CASRPTEQGAYEQYF. The V gene is TRBV6-5, the J gene TRBJ2-7, with 9 positions matching TRBD1. Germline CDR1 is MNHEY and CDR2 is SVGAGI. The trim removed 6 bases at V and 4 bases at J, leaving 10 bases unmatched. The CDR3 spans 15 residues.

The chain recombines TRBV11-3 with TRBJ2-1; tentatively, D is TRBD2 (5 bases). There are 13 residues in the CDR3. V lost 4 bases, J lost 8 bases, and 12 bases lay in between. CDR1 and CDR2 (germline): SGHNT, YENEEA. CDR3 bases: TGTGCCAGCAGCTCTAGCCAATGGTATGAGCAGTTCTTC. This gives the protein CASSSSQWYEQFF.

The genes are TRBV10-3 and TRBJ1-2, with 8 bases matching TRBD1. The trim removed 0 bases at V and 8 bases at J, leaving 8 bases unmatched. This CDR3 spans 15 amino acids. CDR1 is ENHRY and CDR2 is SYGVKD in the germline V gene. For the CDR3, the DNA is TGTGCCATCAGTGAGTCAGGCCAGGGGGCTGCCGGCTACACCTTC. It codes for CAISESGQGAAGYTF.

DNA of the CDR3: TGCAGCGTTGAGTGGGGGGGGGAAGAGACCCAGTACTTC. It yields the protein CSVEWGGEETQYF. The chain combines TRBV29-1 with TRBJ2-5, with 7 bases fitting TRBD2. V dropped 3 bases and J dropped 3; count of bases not matched to a gene: 4. The CDR3 has 13 residues. CDR1 and CDR2 from the germline V gene are SQVTM and ANQGSEA.

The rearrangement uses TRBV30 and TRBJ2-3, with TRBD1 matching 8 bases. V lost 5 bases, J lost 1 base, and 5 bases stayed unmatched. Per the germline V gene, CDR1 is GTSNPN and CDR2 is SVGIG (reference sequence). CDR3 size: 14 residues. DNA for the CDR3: TGTGCCTGGTTCAGGGGGCAGGGCACAGATACGCAGTATTTT. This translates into CAWFRGQGTDTQYF.

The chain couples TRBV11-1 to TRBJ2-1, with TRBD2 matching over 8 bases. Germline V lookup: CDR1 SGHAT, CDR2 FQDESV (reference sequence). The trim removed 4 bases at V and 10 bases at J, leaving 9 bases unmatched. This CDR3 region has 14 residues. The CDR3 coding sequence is TGTGCCAGCAGCTCCAAGCGGGAGATTAGCGAGCAGTTCTTC. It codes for CASSSKREISEQFF.

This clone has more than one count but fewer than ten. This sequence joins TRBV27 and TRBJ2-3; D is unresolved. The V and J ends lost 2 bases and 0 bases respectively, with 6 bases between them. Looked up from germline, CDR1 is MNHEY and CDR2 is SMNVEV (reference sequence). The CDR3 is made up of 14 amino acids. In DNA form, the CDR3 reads TGTGCCAGCAGTTTAATCTCTAGCACAGATACGCAGTATTTT. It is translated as CASSLISSTDTQYF.

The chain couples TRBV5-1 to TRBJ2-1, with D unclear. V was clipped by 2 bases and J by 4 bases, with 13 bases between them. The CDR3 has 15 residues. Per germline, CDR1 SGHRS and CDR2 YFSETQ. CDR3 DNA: TGCGCCAGCAGCTTTCCCCTCACCCAGTACAATGAGCAGTTCTTC. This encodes CASSFPLTQYNEQFF.

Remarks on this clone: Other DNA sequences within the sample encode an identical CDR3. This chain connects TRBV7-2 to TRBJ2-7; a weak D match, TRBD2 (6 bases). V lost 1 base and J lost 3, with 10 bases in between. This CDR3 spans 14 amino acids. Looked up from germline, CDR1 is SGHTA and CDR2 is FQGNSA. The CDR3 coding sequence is TGTGCCAGCAGCTTAGTCGGGGGTAACTACGAGCAGTACTTC. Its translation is CASSLVGGNYEQYF. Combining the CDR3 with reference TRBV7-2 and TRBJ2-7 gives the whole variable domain GAGVSQSPSNKVTEKGKDVELRCDPISGHTALYWYRQSLGQGLEFLIYFQGNSAPDKSGLPSDRFSAERTGGSVSTLTIQRTQQEDSAVYLCASSLVGGNYEQYFGPGTRLTVT.

The CDR3 sequence: CASSVAPGLAGVNHDTQYF. The CDR3 bases are TGTGCCAGCAGCGTAGCTCCTGGTCTAGCGGGAGTAAACCACGATACGCAGTATTTT. This chain uses TRBV9 with TRBJ2-3; 10 positions match TRBD2. V was pared by 0 bases and J by 6 bases, with 16 bases of the junction left unmatched. Looked up from germline, CDR1 is SGDLS and CDR2 is YYNGEE. The CDR3 extends over 19 amino acids.

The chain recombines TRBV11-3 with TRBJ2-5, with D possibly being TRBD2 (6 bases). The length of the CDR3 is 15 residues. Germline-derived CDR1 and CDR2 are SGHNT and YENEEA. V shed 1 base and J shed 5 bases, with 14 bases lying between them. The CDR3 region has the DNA TGTGCCAGCAGCTTAGGGTCGGGGGTCTTCGAGACCCAGTACTTC. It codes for CASSLGSGVFETQYF.

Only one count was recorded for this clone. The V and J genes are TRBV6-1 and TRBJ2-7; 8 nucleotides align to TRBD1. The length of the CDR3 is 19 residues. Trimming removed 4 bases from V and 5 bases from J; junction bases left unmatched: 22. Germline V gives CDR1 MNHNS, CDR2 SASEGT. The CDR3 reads CASSAVDLRDRYQVDEQYF. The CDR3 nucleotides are TGTGCCAGCAGTGCGGTAGACCTCCGGGACAGGTATCAGGTGGACGAGCAGTACTTC.